The 27 T cell receptor beta chains in this list originate from one sample, sequenced in a study of cytomegalovirus exposure and HLA in healthy donors. The study ran its PCR with 60 Vbeta and 13 Jbeta primers. Some clones are missing from TCRdb's copy, which holds only in-frame ones; the method was immunoSEQ multiplex PCR. Of 150,000 to 200,000 clones detected, 70% to 90% appear once; the ten largest clones hold around 2.1%. The source material was PBMCs. Receptors were obtained from a woman aged 18-29 years in good health and CMV-seropositive.

The chain has TRBV2 and TRBJ2-1, with D possibly matching TRBD2 (6 bases). The CDR3 loop spans 11 amino acids. The ends were cut back, 8 bases at V and 8 bases at J, with 10 bases in the middle. Germline loops: CDR1 SNHLY, CDR2 FYNNEI. The CDR3: CASGGWDEQFF. CDR3 sequence (DNA): TGTGCCAGCGGGGGGTGGGATGAGCAGTTCTTC.

This chain connects TRBV13 to TRBJ2-7, with D perhaps matching TRBD1 (6 bases). The CDR3 spans 15 residues. Per germline, CDR1 PRHDT and CDR2 FYEKMQ (reference sequence). With 4 bases removed from V and 1 base from J, the gap between germline ends came to 14 bases. The CDR3 is CASSSRQVGSYEQYV. CDR3 bases: TGTGCCAGCAGCTCTAGACAGGTAGGGTCCTACGAGCAGTACGTC.

DNA for the CDR3: TGTGCCAGCAGGGCCGGGTCGGGGGCCAACGTCCTGACTTTC. Residues: CASRAGSGANVLTF. This chain uses TRBV6-5 with TRBJ2-6; D is ambiguous. The ends were cut back, 6 bases at V and 4 bases at J, with 10 bases in the middle. CDR3 length: 14 amino acids. The V gene's germline CDR1 is MNHEY and CDR2 SVGAGI.

The rearrangement uses TRBV7-9 and TRBJ2-7, with 9 bases lining up with TRBD1. J lost 1 base, V lost 0 bases, and 1 base had no gene match. The CDR3 covers 15 residues. Germline V CDR1 and CDR2: SEHNR, FQNEAQ (reference sequence). CDR3 sequence (DNA): TGTGCCAGCAGCTTAGCGGACAGGGGATCCTACGAGCAGTACTTC. This encodes CASSLADRGSYEQYF.

The rearrangement uses TRBV29-1 and TRBJ2-5, with D maybe TRBD1 (6 bases). Germline CDR1 is SQVTM and CDR2 is ANQGSEA. V was shortened by 5 bases and J by 4 bases, with 14 bases between the two germline ends. The CDR3 spans 13 residues. CDR3 amino acids: CSVLFGGGETQYF. DNA for the CDR3: TGCAGCGTTCTATTTGGGGGCGGAGAGACCCAGTACTTC.

This clone was counted between two and nine times. This specimen includes other DNA sequences encoding the same CDR3. The CDR3 DNA sequence: TGTGCCAGCAGTGGAAGTAGCGGGGGCACAGATACGCAGTATTTT. Its protein product is CASSGSSGGTDTQYF. The chain recombines TRBV6-4 with TRBJ2-3, with 8 positions matching TRBD2. Germline CDR1 MRHNA, CDR2 SNTAGT. The ends lost 4 bases at V and 1 base at J; junction bases unmatched: 4. The CDR3 covers 15 residues.

This sequence joins TRBV19 and TRBJ1-1, with D uncertain. V gave up 5 bases and J gave up 1 base, with 8 bases separating them. CDR1 is LNHDA, CDR2 SQIVND, per germline (reference sequence). The CDR3 totals 13 residues. CDR3 in amino acids: CASSWATNTEAFF. CDR3 DNA: TGTGCCAGTAGTTGGGCTACGAACACTGAAGCTTTCTTT.

DNA of the CDR3: TGCGCCAGCAGCCAACTTACAGGAAGGAACACCATATATTTT. This translates into CASSQLTGRNTIYF. The rearrangement uses TRBV4-1 and TRBJ1-3; D perhaps matches TRBD1 (5 bases). The CDR3 is made up of 14 amino acids. V was trimmed by 2 bases and J by 7 bases, leaving 12 bases between them. Per germline, CDR1 MGHRA and CDR2 YSYEKL.

The V and J genes are TRBV5-1 and TRBJ1-1, with 9 bases that match TRBD1. The CDR3 extends over 16 amino acids. From germline, CDR1 is SGHRS and CDR2 YFSETQ. V lost 4 bases, J lost 3 bases, and 10 bases stayed unmatched. CDR3 region: CASSPGTGRMYTEAFF. Here the CDR3 DNA reads TGCGCCAGCAGCCCGGGGACAGGGAGAATGTACACTGAAGCTTTCTTT.

The rearrangement joins TRBV6-4 to TRBJ1-1; no definite D call. This CDR3 has 13 amino acids. Germline CDR1 reads MRHNA; CDR2 reads SNTAGT. Trimming left V 2 bases short and J 3 bases short, with 7 bases between. The CDR3 bases are TGTGCCAGCAGTGACGAGGCACACACTGAAGCTTTCTTT. Protein product: CASSDEAHTEAFF.

The V gene is TRBV9, the J gene TRBJ2-2, with D possibly matching TRBD2 (5 bases). The V end lost 1 base, the J end lost 4 bases, and 11 bases lay between the germline ends. Germline assignment: CDR1 SGDLS and CDR2 YYNGEE. The CDR3 extends over 15 amino acids. The CDR3 protein is CASSVSGIGTGELFF. In DNA, the CDR3 is TGTGCCAGCAGCGTATCCGGGATCGGCACCGGGGAGCTGTTTTTT.

J is TRBJ2-1 and V is TRBV6-5, with TRBD2 matching over 10 bases. Trimming took 7 bases from V and 4 from J; bases not matched to a gene: 7. Germline V gene data show CDR1 as MNHEY and CDR2 as SVGAGI. The CDR3 consists of 15 residues. The CDR3 is CASNERGGAYNEQFF. CDR3 in DNA: TGTGCCAGCAATGAGCGGGGGGGCGCTTACAATGAGCAGTTCTTC.

The chain combines TRBV9 with TRBJ2-6; 10 bases line up with TRBD1. The CDR3 is 18 residues long. Germline CDR1 is SGDLS and CDR2 is YYNGEE. Trimming cost V 3 bases and J 0 bases; bases outside gene matches: 6. The CDR3 sequence is CASSGGTGASSGANVLTF. CDR3 nucleotides: TGTGCCAGCAGCGGAGGGACAGGGGCTAGCTCTGGGGCCAACGTCCTGACTTTC.

The rearrangement joins TRBV2 to TRBJ1-2, with D possibly being TRBD1 (5 bases). Germline V gene lookup returns CDR1 SNHLY and CDR2 FYNNEI. Trimming shortened V by 4 bases and J by 3 bases, and 15 bases separated the two germline ends. CDR3 length: 15 amino acids. The CDR3, as DNA: TGTGCCAGCAGTGTCGGGAGGGGTGGGGACTATGGCTACACCTTC. Its protein is CASSVGRGGDYGYTF.

The chain carries TRBV10-2 and TRBJ1-4, with 7 bases aligning to TRBD1. From germline, CDR1 is WSHSY and CDR2 SAAADI. CDR3 length equals 16 residues. With V trimmed by 4 bases and J by 0 bases, 5 bases remained unmatched. DNA for the CDR3: TGCGCCAGCAGTGCCGGGACAGTTGCAACTAATGAAAAACTGTTTTTT. Encoded protein: CASSAGTVATNEKLFF.

The V call is TRBV6-1, the J call TRBJ1-2, with TRBD1 matching 8 bases. This CDR3 comprises 13 residues. Unmatched junction bases numbered 3, after V lost 6 bases and J lost 3 bases. From germline, CDR1 is MNHNS and CDR2 SASEGT. The CDR3 DNA sequence: TGTGCCAGCAGCGGACAGGGATACTATGGCTACACCTTC. Amino acids: CASSGQGYYGYTF.

The V and J genes are TRBV6-1 and TRBJ2-3, with D possibly TRBD2 on 5 matching bases. CDR1 MNHNS and CDR2 SASEGT come from the germline V gene. The CDR3 is made up of 16 amino acids. Trimming removed 4 bases at V and 2 bases at J, with 16 bases between. In DNA, the CDR3 is TGTGCCAGCAGTGGTATTGCGGGCGGTTCCACAGATACGCAGTATTTT. This gives the protein CASSGIAGGSTDTQYF.

This chain joins TRBV29-1 and TRBJ2-4, with D perhaps matching TRBD2 (6 bases). This CDR3 is built from 13 residues. With 2 bases removed from V and 6 bases from J, the gap between germline ends came to 11 bases. The V gene's germline CDR1 is SQVTM and CDR2 ANQGSEA. The CDR3 spells CSVEKAEGNIQYF. The CDR3 DNA is TGCAGCGTTGAAAAGGCGGAGGGAAACATTCAGTACTTC.

The chain joins TRBV27 to TRBJ2-5; D is undetermined. V gave up 8 bases and J gave up 1 base, with 11 bases separating them. The length of the CDR3 is 13 residues. The germline CDR1 and CDR2 sequences are MNHEY and SMNVEV (reference sequence). CDR3 sequence reads: CASPLYPQETQYF. The CDR3 nucleotides are TGTGCCAGCCCTTTGTATCCCCAAGAGACCCAGTACTTC.

The chain recombines TRBV11-2 with TRBJ1-2; no clear D. Between the trimmed V and J ends, which lost 2 bases and 4 bases, there was a span of 20 bases. This CDR3 is built from 17 residues. The germline CDR1 and CDR2 sequences are SGHAT and FQNNGV. CDR3 region: CASSLIGELERSYGYTF. The CDR3 DNA sequence: TGTGCCAGCAGCTTAATCGGAGAGTTGGAACGGTCCTATGGCTACACCTTC.

This sequence joins TRBV4-1 and TRBJ1-2; perhaps TRBD1 as D (6 bases). The CDR3 length is 14 residues. From germline, CDR1 is MGHRA and CDR2 YSYEKL. V shed 4 bases and J shed 5 bases, with 14 bases lying between them. The CDR3 sequence is CASSLQDRSYGYTF. DNA for the CDR3: TGCGCCAGCAGCCTCCAGGACAGATCTTATGGCTACACCTTC.

In its sample, this clone was seen once. CDR3 region: CASSFTGGNQPQHF. The CDR3 DNA reads TGTGCCAGCAGTTTCACAGGGGGCAATCAGCCCCAGCATTTT. The J gene is TRBJ1-5, the V gene TRBV27, with 7 bases matching TRBD1. The CDR3 extends over 14 amino acids. In germline, CDR1 is MNHEY, CDR2 SMNVEV (reference sequence). Trimming removed 3 bases from V and 2 bases from J; junction bases left unmatched: 1.

The chain combines TRBV7-9 with TRBJ1-2, with a possible D match to TRBD1 (6 bases). Deletions cut 5 bases from V and 6 bases from J, with 10 bases between. CDR1 and CDR2 from the germline V gene are SEHNR and FQNEAQ (reference sequence). The CDR3 runs to 12 residues. The CDR3 protein is CASSTNRDGYTF. The CDR3 DNA is TGTGCCAGCAGCACTAACAGGGATGGCTACACCTTC.

This chain connects TRBV19 to TRBJ2-1; D is undetermined. V was cut by 6 bases and J by 3 bases, with 12 bases left in between. From germline, CDR1 is LNHDA and CDR2 SQIVND (reference sequence). The CDR3 has 14 residues. CDR3 sequence (DNA): TGTGCCAGTAGCCCCATGAGTTTCTACAATGAGCAGTTCTTC. It yields the protein CASSPMSFYNEQFF.

The chain joins TRBV7-6 to TRBJ2-1; 9 bases are a match to TRBD2. Germline V CDR1 and CDR2: SGHVS, FNYEAQ. After removal of 5 bases from V and 7 bases from J, the junction contained 9 bases not matched to a gene. CDR3 length: 15 residues. The CDR3 here is CASSLFSGGPNEQFF. In DNA, the CDR3 is TGTGCCAGCAGCCTTTTTAGCGGGGGACCGAATGAGCAGTTCTTC. Looking up the rest from reference TRBV7-6 and TRBJ2-1 gives the full variable domain: GAGVSQSPRYKVTKRGQDVALRCDPISGHVSLYWYRQALGQGPEFLTYFNYEAQQDKSGLPNDRFSAERPEGSISTLTIQRTEQRDSAMYRCASSLFSGGPNEQFFGPGTRLTVL.

J is TRBJ2-7 and V is TRBV7-6, with D maybe TRBD2 (6 bases). Trimming left V 0 bases short and J 6 bases short, with 9 bases between. CDR3 length equals 13 residues. Germline CDR1 is SGHVS and CDR2 is FNYEAQ. Here the CDR3 DNA reads TGTGCCAGCAGCTTAGCAAGGGGAGGCGAGCAGTACTTC. As protein: CASSLARGGEQYF.

This clone is a singleton in its sample. The chain couples TRBV5-5 to TRBJ2-7, with a weak D call TRBD1 (5 bases). The CDR3 is 15 amino acids. The germline V and J ends were trimmed by 4 bases and 0 bases, with 14 bases remaining between them. The V gene's germline CDR1 is SGHKS and CDR2 YYEKEE (reference sequence). CDR3 nucleotides: TGTGCCAGCAGCGAAAGATACAGGAGCTCCTACGAGCAGTACGTC. It codes for CASSERYRSSYEQYV.